This TCR beta chain stems from a study of T cell responses to AZD1222 COVID-19 vaccine. Study-level information: The analysis combined second doses at about 4 or about 12 weeks. The study's findings and limits: Increases in Spike-specific TCR breadth and depth were seen after two AZD1222 doses. Nearly half of spike-specific TCRs reportedly target variant regions that are unmutated in the B.1.351 and B.1.1.7 variants.

With 6 bases removed from V and 4 bases from J, the gap between germline ends came to 13 bases. Germline-derived CDR1 and CDR2 are LNHDA and SQIVND (reference sequence). CDR3 length: 14 residues. Profiling relied on immunoSEQ multiplex PCR, and the TCRdb table lists in-frame clones only, not all of them. The sample has more than 50,000 clones, around nine tenths seen once. About this clone itself: Its target is not known.

The sequencing here drew on peripheral blood, taken on day 0 of AZD1222 vaccination. The genes are TRBV19 and TRBJ1-3; TRBD1 is a possible D gene (5 bases). This receptor was taken from an adult in good health. CDR3 coding DNA: TGTGCCAGTAGAGACTCTTCAGGGGGAAACACCATATATTTT. It is translated as CASRDSSGGNTIYF. Full variable domain (missing parts from reference TRBV19 and TRBJ1-3): DGGITQSPKYLFRKEGQNVTLSCEQNLNHDAMYWYRQDPGQGLRLIYYSQIVNDFQKGDIAEGYSVSREKKESFPLTVTSAQKNPTAFYLCASRDSSGGNTIYFGEGSWLTVV.